The rows below give T cell receptor beta chains drawn from one sample of a study of blood T cell repertoires in COVID-19. The table came from immunoSEQ multiplex PCR; TCRdb's copy has only in-frame clones and leaves some out. The sample shows about 180,000 clones, about 79% of them seen only once. Sequenced: PBMCs or T cells enriched from blood (not recorded which). The receptor set was obtained from a man over 45 who had recovered from COVID-19. The CDR3 runs from the conserved cysteine through the conserved F or W. Each record gives: D gene, clone size, V gene, J gene, CDR3 DNA, CDR3 protein. The D gene is left open where the match is weak. Clone size is stated in some rows and not others, as once, few, many or a class when expanded.

>NA|few|TRBV9|TRBJ1-2
TGTGCCAGCAGCGTAGTTGAGAACTATGGCTACACCTTC
CASSVVENYGYTF
>TRBD1|NA|TRBV3-1/TRBV3-2|TRBJ1-2
TGTGCCAGCAGCTCAAGCGGGACAGGGAGCGGCTACACCTTC
CASSSSGTGSGYTF
>NA|NA|TRBV7-9|TRBJ1-2
TGTGCCAGCAGCTTAGACAGTTTTTTCTATGGCTACACCTTC
CASSLDSFFYGYTF
>NA|NA|TRBV7-6|TRBJ1-5
TGTGCCAGCAGCCCTAGCGGGGGACTTAGCAATCAGCCCCAGCATTTT
CASSPSGGLSNQPQHF
>NA|once|TRBV18|TRBJ1-1
TGTGCCAGCTCACCACCGCAGGGGCAGAACACTGAAGCTTTCTTT
CASSPPQGQNTEAFF
>NA|NA|TRBV6-5|TRBJ2-2
TGTGCCAGCAGTTATCGGTCAGGGGATGGGACCGGGGAGCTGTTTTTT
CASSYRSGDGTGELFF
>NA|NA|TRBV30|TRBJ1-5
TGTGCCTGGAGTCCAGGGGAAGGAAGCAATCAGCCCCAGCATTTT
CAWSPGEGSNQPQHF
>NA|NA|TRBV2|TRBJ1-2
TGTGCCAGCAGTACGGACAGAAACTATGGCTACACCTTC
CASSTDRNYGYTF
>NA|NA|TRBV28|TRBJ1-5
TGTGCCAGCAGCGCTCTTACCAGGGGCAATCAGCCCCAGCATTTT
CASSALTRGNQPQHF
>NA|NA|TRBV5-4|TRBJ1-2
TGTGCCAGCAGCTTGGGTGACAGGACCTATGGCTACACCTTC
CASSLGDRTYGYTF
>TRBD1|NA|TRBV6-5|TRBJ1-3
TGTGCCAGCAGCCGGACAGGGTCCGGAAACACCATATATTTT
CASSRTGSGNTIYF
>TRBD1|NA|TRBV19|TRBJ1-2
TGTGCCAGTAGTGACCCCCGGGACAGTAAGACTAACTATGGCTACACCTTC
CASSDPRDSKTNYGYTF
>TRBD1|many|TRBV12-3/TRBV12-4|TRBJ2-5
TGTGCCAGCAGAGGGACAGGGACAGAGACCCAGTACTTC
CASRGTGTETQYF
>NA|NA|TRBV7-9|TRBJ2-3
TGTGCCAGCAGCGCCCGAGGGTCGGATACGCAGTATTTT
CASSARGSDTQYF
>TRBD1|NA|TRBV28|TRBJ1-3
TGTGCCTCCTGGGACAGGGTCGGAAACACCATATATTTT
CASWDRVGNTIYF
>NA|NA|TRBV27|TRBJ2-5
TGTGCCACCAACAGTCAGGAGACCCAGTACTTC
CATNSQETQYF
>NA|NA|TRBV28|TRBJ2-7
TGTGCCAGCAGTTTTCCACCCAGAAGTTACGAGCAGTACTTC
CASSFPPRSYEQYF